The next 7 T cell receptor beta chains were all read from a single sample in a study of somatic mutations in cytotoxic T cells in rheumatoid arthritis. The table came from immunoSEQ multiplex PCR; TCRdb's copy has only in-frame clones and leaves some out. The data hold approximately 33,000 clones, with 84% observed a single time. Sequencing used CD8+ T cells sorted from blood. The receptors originated from a man in his forties in good health.

Comment on this clone: A read error is possible here, since a much larger clone lies one base away. The CDR3 here is CASSAGTGGYEQYF. DNA of the CDR3: TGTGCCAGCAGTGCCGGGACAGGGGGCTACGAGCAGTACTTC. V usage is TRBV6-5 and J usage is TRBJ2-7; 11 bases fit TRBD1. The germline V gene encodes CDR1 MNHEY and CDR2 SVGAGI. This CDR3 is built from 14 residues. Losses at the gene ends were 5 bases for V and 3 bases for J; bases not matched to a gene: 3.

The chain links TRBV15 to TRBJ2-1; 8 nucleotides align to TRBD2. Germline trimming cut 9 bases from V and 9 bases from J; bases unmatched to any gene: 13. The CDR3 is made up of 14 amino acids. Germline assignment: CDR1 LNHNV and CDR2 YYDKDF (reference sequence). CDR3 loop: CATAPGLDLGEQFF. The CDR3 nucleotides read TGTGCCACTGCGCCGGGACTAGATTTAGGTGAGCAGTTCTTC.

The V call is TRBV19, the J call TRBJ1-4, with D possibly being TRBD1 (5 bases). This CDR3 has 13 residues. Trimming cost V 4 bases and J 6 bases, with 9 bases left between them. Germline CDR1 reads LNHDA; CDR2 reads SQIVND (reference sequence). CDR3 amino acids: CASSTDSDEKLFF. DNA for the CDR3: TGTGCCAGTAGTACAGACAGTGATGAAAAACTGTTTTTT. Supplemented by reference TRBV19 and TRBJ1-4, the full variable domain reads DGGITQSPKYLFRKEGQNVTLSCEQNLNHDAMYWYRQDPGQGLRLIYYSQIVNDFQKGDIAEGYSVSREKKESFPLTVTSAQKNPTAFYLCASSTDSDEKLFFGSGTQLSVL.

The chain combines TRBV6-1 with TRBJ1-3, with unresolved D. The CDR3 totals 14 residues. Trimming removed 1 base at V and 6 bases at J, with 10 bases between. Looked up from germline, CDR1 is MNHNS and CDR2 is SASEGT. DNA for the CDR3: TGTGCCAGCAGTGAAGGGTGGAGCGAAAACACCATATATTTT. This gives the protein CASSEGWSENTIYF.

The rearrangement uses TRBV27 and TRBJ2-1, with 12 bases fitting TRBD2. The V segment lost 5 bases and the J segment 9 bases; nucleotides outside the gene matches: 5. CDR1 and CDR2 (germline): MNHEY, SMNVEV (reference sequence). The CDR3 loop spans 14 amino acids. Here the CDR3 reads CASSLAGGYSEQFF. The CDR3 nucleotides read TGTGCCAGCAGTCTAGCGGGAGGGTACTCTGAGCAGTTCTTC.

This sequence joins TRBV6-5 and TRBJ1-3; a weak D match, TRBD1 (6 bases). V lost 6 bases, J lost 1 base, and 10 bases lay in between. CDR1 is MNHEY, CDR2 SVGAGI, per germline. This CDR3 has 14 residues. DNA of the CDR3: TGTGCCAGCAGGGATACAGGGTCTGGAAACACCATATATTTT. Translation: CASRDTGSGNTIYF.

The CDR3 loop is CASSWGVYYEQYF. CDR3 sequence (DNA): TGTGCCTCGTCCTGGGGAGTCTACTACGAGCAGTACTTC. This rearrangement joins TRBV27 to TRBJ2-7; D might be TRBD2 (5 bases). The CDR3 extends over 13 amino acids. V was clipped by 11 bases and J by 3 bases, with 17 bases between them. Germline lookup yields CDR1 MNHEY and CDR2 SMNVEV (reference sequence).